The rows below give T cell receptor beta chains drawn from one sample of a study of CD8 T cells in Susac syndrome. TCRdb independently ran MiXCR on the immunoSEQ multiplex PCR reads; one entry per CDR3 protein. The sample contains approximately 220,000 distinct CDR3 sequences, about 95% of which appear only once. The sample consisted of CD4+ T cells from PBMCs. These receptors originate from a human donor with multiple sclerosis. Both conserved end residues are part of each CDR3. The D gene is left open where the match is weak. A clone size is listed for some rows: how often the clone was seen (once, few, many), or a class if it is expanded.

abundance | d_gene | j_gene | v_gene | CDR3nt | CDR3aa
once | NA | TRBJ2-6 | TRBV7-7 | TGTGCTAGCAGCTTAGGCAGGGCTGGGGCCAACGTCCTGACTTTC | CASSLGRAGANVLTF
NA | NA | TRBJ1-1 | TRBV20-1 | TGCAGTGCCCGGTTGGGGGCTAGAGGAGCTTTCTTT | CSARLGARGAFF
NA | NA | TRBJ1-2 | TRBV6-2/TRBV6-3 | TGTGCCAGCAGTCTCACAGCTTCGGGCTACACCTTC | CASSLTASGYTF
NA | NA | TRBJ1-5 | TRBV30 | TGTGCCTGGACAAGGGATAGCAATCAGCCCCAGCATTTT | CAWTRDSNQPQHF
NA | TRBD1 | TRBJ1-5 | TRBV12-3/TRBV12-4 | TGTGCCAGCAGTCCGGGACAGGGCCATCAGCCCCAGCATTTT | CASSPGQGHQPQHF
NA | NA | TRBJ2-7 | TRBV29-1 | TGCAGCGTTGCATATCCGGCAAACTCCTACGAGCAGTACTTC | CSVAYPANSYEQYF
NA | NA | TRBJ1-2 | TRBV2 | TGTGCCAGCAGTGAAGCTAGAGATGGCTACACCTTC | CASSEARDGYTF
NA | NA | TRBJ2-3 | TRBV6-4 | TGTGCCAGCAGTGACTCTCTAGGGACCCAGTATTTT | CASSDSLGTQYF
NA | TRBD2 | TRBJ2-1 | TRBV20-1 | TGCAGTGCTCTAAGGGAGGGGAGTACCTACAATGAGCAGTTCTTC | CSALREGSTYNEQFF
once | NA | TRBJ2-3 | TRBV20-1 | TGCAGTACTCGTCTAACTAGCACAGATACGCAGTATTTT | CSTRLTSTDTQYF
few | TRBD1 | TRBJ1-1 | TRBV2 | TGTGCCAGCAGTCGACAGGGGTTGAACACTGAAGCTTTCTTT | CASSRQGLNTEAFF
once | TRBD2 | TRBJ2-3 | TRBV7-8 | TGTGCCAGCAGCCGCCAAGGCGGGGGGTCTCCAGATACGCAGTATTTT | CASSRQGGGSPDTQYF
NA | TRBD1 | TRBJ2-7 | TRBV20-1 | TGCAGTGGGTCAGGGGGCTTCCCCGAGCAGTACTTC | CSGSGGFPEQYF
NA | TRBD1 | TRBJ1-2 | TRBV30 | TGTGCCTGGAGCCGGACAGGCATTAACTATGGCTACACCTTC | CAWSRTGINYGYTF
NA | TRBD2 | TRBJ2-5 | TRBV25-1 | TGTGCCACCGAGCGGGGGGGCCTGGAGACCCAGTACTTC | CATERGGLETQYF
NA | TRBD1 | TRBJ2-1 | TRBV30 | TGTGCCTGGATCCCAGGACAGGTATACAATGAGCAGTTCTTC | CAWIPGQVYNEQFF
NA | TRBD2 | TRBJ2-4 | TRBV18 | TGTGCCAGCTCACCATGGACTAGCAGCATTCAGTACTTC | CASSPWTSSIQYF
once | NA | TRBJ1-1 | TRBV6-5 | TGTGCCAGCAGTTACCGTGGGAACGAAGCTTTCTTT | CASSYRGNEAFF
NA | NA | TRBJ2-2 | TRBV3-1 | TGTGCCAGCAGCCAAGCGATCCGGATCTCCCACATGTTTTTT | CASSQAIRISHMFF
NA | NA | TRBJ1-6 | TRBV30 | TGTGCCTTGCACCTTCGGGAGGCCTCCTATAATTCACCCCTCCACTTT | CALHLREASYNSPLHF
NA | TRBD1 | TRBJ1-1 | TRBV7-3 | TGTGCCAGCAGTTTTTACAGGGGAGGTGAAGCTTTCTTT | CASSFYRGGEAFF
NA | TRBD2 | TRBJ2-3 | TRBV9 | TGTGCCAGCAGCCCGTGGGGGGAGGGAACAGATACGCAGTATTTT | CASSPWGEGTDTQYF
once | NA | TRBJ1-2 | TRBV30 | TGTGCCTGGACCACCCGGGGTATGCATATCTATGGCTACACCTTC | CAWTTRGMHIYGYTF
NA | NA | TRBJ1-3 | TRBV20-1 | TGCAGTGCTAGCACAGGCGACTCTGGAAACACCATATATTTT | CSASTGDSGNTIYF
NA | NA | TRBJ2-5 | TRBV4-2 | TGTGCCAGCAGCCAGACTACCCGGGAGACCCAGTACTTC | CASSQTTRETQYF
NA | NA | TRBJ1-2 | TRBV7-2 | TGTGCCAGCAGCTTAGTTAGGGACTTCGGTTATGGCTACACCTTC | CASSLVRDFGYGYTF
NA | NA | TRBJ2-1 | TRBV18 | TGTGCCAGCTCACCACCCGGGGGAAGGAACAATGAGCAGTTCTTC | CASSPPGGRNNEQFF
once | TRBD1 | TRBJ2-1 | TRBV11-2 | TGTGCCAGCAGCTTATGGGACAGGGTGTTGACCTACAATGAGCAGTTCTTC | CASSLWDRVLTYNEQFF
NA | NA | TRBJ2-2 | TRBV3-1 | TGTGCCAGCAGCCAATGGGGGGACAGTCTATCCACCGGGGAGCTGTTTTTT | CASSQWGDSLSTGELFF
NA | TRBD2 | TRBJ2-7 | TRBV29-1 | TGCAGCGTGACCGGGGGGGGGTACTACGAGCAGTACTTC | CSVTGGGYYEQYF
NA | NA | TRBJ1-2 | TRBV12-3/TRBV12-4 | TGTGCCAGCAGTTGGGACGGCAACTATGGCTACACCTTC | CASSWDGNYGYTF
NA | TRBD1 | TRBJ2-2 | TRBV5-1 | TGCGCCAGCAGCTCGACAGGGGCCCACACCGGGGAGCTGTTTTTT | CASSSTGAHTGELFF
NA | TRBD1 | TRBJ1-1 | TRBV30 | TGTGCCTGGAGTGCTTACAGGGGGGGAGCTTTCTTT | CAWSAYRGGAFF
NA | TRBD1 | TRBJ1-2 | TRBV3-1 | TGTGCCAGCAGCCAAGGACAGGGCGGCTACACCTTC | CASSQGQGGYTF
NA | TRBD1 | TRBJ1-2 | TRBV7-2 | TGTGCCAGCAGCCCCACGGGACAGACGGGTAGCTACACCTTC | CASSPTGQTGSYTF
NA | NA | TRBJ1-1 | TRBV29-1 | TGCAGCGCCTACGGACAAATGAACACTGAAGCTTTCTTT | CSAYGQMNTEAFF
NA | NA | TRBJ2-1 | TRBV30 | TGTGCCTGGAGTGATGGGGTCTCCTACAATGAGCAGTTCTTC | CAWSDGVSYNEQFF
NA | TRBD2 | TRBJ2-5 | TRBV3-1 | TGTGCCAGCAGCGAAACCGCGGGGGGCCAAGAGACCCAGTACTTC | CASSETAGGQETQYF
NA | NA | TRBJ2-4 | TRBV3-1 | TGTGCCAGCAGCCTTGGGCGGGACTCCATTCAGTACTTC | CASSLGRDSIQYF
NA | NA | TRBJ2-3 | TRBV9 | TGTGCCAGCAGTTTGACTAGTATGATAGATACGCAGTATTTT | CASSLTSMIDTQYF
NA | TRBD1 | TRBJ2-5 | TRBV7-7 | TGTGCTAGCAGCTTAACAGGGGTGGGCCGGCAAGAGACCCAGTACTTC | CASSLTGVGRQETQYF
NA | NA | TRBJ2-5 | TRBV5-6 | TGTGCCAGCAGCTTGCGACAGTCCCAAGAGACCCAGTACTTC | CASSLRQSQETQYF
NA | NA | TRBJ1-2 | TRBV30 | TGTGCCGGTAGGGGGAACGGCTACACCTTC | CAGRGNGYTF
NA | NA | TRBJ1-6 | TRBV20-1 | TGCAGTGCTAGAGATAGCAGGGATTCACCCCTCCACTTT | CSARDSRDSPLHF
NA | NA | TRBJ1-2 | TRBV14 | TGTGCCAGCAGCCATGGAACGGGCTACACCTTC | CASSHGTGYTF
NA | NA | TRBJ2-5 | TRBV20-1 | TGCAGTGCTAGACGGGGACAAGAGACCCAGTACTTC | CSARRGQETQYF
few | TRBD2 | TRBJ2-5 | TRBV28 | TGTGCCAGCAGTCCGGGGGGGAACCAAGAGACCCAGTACTTC | CASSPGGNQETQYF
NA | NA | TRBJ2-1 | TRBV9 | TGTGCCAGCAGCCCTGGGACCCGGGCCGAGCAGTTCTTC | CASSPGTRAEQFF
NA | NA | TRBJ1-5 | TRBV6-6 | TGTGCCAGCAGCGATCGACAGGGCAATCAGCCCCAGCATTTT | CASSDRQGNQPQHF
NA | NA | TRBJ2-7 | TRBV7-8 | TGTGCCAGCAGCTCCCTTAGTAGCAGCTCCTACGAGCAGTACTTC | CASSSLSSSSYEQYF
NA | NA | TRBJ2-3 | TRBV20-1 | TGCAGTGCTCCCCCCGGAGGGGCAGATACGCAGTATTTT | CSAPPGGADTQYF
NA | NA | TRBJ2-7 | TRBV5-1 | TGCGCCAGCAGCTTGGAGGGGGACGACGGGTACGAGCAGTACTTC | CASSLEGDDGYEQYF